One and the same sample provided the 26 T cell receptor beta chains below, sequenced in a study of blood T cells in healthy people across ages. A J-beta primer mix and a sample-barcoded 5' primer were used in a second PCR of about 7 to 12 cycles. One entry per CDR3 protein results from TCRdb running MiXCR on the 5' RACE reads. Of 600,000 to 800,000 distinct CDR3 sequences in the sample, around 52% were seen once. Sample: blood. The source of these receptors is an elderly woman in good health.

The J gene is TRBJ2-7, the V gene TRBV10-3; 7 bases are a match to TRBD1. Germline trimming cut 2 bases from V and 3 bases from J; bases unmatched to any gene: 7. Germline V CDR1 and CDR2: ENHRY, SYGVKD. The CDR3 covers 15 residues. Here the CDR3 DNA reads TGTGCCATCAGTGAGGAGGGGGCCCAAGGCTACGAGCAGTACTTC. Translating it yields CAISEEGAQGYEQYF.

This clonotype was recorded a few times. The CDR3 here is CASSQDWREGHSEQYF. The CDR3 DNA is TGCGCCAGCAGCCAAGATTGGCGGGAGGGCCACTCCGAGCAGTACTTC. The V call is TRBV4-1, the J call TRBJ2-1; 9 bases fit TRBD2. TRBJ2-7 matches the DNA end more closely, so the J call is doubtful. Germline CDR1 and CDR2: MGHRA and YSYEKL. The CDR3 extends over 16 amino acids.

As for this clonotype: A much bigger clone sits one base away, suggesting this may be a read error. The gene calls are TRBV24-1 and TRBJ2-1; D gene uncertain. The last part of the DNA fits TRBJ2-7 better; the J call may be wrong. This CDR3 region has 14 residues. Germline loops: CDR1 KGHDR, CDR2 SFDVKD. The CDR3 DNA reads TGTGCCACCAGTGATTTTCCCAGGTACAATGAGCAGTACTTC. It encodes CATSDFPRYNEQYF.

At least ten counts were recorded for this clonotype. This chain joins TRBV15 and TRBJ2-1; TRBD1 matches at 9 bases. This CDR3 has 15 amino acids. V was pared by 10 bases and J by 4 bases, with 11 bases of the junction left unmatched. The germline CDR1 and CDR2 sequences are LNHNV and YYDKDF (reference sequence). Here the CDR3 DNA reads TGTGCCATCAACCCCAGACAGGGGGAGTACAATGAGCAGTTCTTC. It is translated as CAINPRQGEYNEQFF.

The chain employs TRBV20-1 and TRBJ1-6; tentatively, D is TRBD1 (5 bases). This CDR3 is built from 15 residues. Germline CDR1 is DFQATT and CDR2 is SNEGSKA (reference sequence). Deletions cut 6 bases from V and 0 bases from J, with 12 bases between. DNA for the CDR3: TGCAGTGCCAACAGGCCGAGCTCCTATAATTCACCCCTCCACTTT. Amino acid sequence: CSANRPSSYNSPLHF.

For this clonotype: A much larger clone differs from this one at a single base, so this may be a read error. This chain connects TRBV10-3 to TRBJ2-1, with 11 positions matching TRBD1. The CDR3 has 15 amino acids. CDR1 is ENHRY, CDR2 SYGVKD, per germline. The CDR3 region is CTISDGTGGYNEQFF. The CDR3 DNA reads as TGTACCATCAGTGACGGGACAGGGGGCTACAATGAGCAGTTCTTC.

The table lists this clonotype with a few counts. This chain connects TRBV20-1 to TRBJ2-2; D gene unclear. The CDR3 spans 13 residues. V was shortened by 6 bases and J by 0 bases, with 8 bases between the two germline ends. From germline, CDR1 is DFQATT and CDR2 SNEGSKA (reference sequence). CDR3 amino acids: CSAPSSNTGELFF. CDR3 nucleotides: TGCAGTGCCCCTTCATCGAACACCGGGGAGCTGTTTTTT.

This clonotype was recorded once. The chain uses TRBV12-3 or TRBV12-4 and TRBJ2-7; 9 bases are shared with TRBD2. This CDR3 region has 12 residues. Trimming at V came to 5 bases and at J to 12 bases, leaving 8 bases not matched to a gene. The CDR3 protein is CASSPTTSGMYF. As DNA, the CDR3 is TGTGCCAGCAGTCCAACGACTAGCGGCATGTACTTC.

DNA of the CDR3: TGTGCCAGCAGTTTAGCCGGGTTCAATGAGCAGTACTTC. Its translation is CASSLAGFNEQYF. This chain uses TRBV12-3 or TRBV12-4 with TRBJ2-5; D unclear. Trimming cost V 0 bases and J 11 bases, with 13 bases left between them. This CDR3 has 13 amino acids.

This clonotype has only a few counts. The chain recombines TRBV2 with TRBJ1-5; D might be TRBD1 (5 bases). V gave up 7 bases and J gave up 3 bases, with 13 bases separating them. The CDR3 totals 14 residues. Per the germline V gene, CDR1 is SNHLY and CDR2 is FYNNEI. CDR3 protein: CASKGEAANQPQHF. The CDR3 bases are TGTGCCAGCAAAGGGGAGGCCGCCAATCAGCCCCAGCATTTT.

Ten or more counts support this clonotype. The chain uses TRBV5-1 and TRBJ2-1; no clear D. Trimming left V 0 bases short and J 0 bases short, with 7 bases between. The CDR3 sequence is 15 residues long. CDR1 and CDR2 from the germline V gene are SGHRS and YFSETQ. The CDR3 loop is CASSLAEPSYNEQFF. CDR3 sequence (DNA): TGCGCCAGCAGCTTGGCCGAGCCCTCCTACAATGAGCAGTTCTTC.

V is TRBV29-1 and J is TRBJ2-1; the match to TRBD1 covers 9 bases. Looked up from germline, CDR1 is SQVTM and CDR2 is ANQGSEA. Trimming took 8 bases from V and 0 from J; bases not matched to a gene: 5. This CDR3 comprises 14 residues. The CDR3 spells CSLGTGSSYNEQFF. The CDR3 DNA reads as TGCAGCCTAGGGACAGGGAGCTCCTACAATGAGCAGTTCTTC.

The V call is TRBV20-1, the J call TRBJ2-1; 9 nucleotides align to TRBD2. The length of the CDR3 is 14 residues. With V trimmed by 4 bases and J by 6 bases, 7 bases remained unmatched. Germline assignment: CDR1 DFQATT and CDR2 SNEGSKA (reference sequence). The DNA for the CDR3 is TGCAGTGCTATTAGAGCGGGGGGTTCCAATGAGCAGTTCTTC. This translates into CSAIRAGGSNEQFF.

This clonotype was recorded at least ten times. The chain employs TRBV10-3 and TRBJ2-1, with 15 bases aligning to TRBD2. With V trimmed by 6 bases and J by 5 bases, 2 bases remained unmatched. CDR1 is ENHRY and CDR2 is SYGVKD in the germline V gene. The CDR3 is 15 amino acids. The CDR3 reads CAIRGTSGRHNEQFF. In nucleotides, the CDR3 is TGTGCCATCAGGGGGACTAGCGGGAGGCACAATGAGCAGTTCTTC.

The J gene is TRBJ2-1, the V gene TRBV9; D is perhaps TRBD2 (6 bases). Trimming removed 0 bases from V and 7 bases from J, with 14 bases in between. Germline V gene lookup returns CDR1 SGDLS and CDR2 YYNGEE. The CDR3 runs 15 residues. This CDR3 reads CASSVDGSGGNEQFF. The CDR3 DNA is TGTGCCAGCAGCGTAGATGGTAGCGGAGGGAATGAGCAGTTCTTC.

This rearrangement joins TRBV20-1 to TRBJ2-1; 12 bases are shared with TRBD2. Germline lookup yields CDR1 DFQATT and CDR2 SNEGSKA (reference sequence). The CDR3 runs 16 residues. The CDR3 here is CGVNIAGTSGRNEQFF. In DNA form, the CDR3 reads TGCGGTGTTAATATAGCGGGGACTAGCGGGCGCAATGAGCAGTTCTTC.

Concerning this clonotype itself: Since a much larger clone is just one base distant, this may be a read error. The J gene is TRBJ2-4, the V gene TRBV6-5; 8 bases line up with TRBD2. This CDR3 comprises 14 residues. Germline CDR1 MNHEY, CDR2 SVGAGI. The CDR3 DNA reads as TGTGCCAGCAGTTACCGACGGGGGGGCTACGAGCAGCACTTC. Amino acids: CASSYRRGGYEQHF.

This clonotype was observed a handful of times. The CDR3 spells CASSFRRTGSYNEQFF. Written as DNA, the CDR3 is TGTGCCAGCAGTTTCAGAAGGACGGGCTCCTACAATGAGCAGTTCTTC. The chain uses TRBV27 and TRBJ2-1; D is unclear. This CDR3 contains 16 residues. CDR1 MNHEY and CDR2 SMNVEV come from the germline V gene (reference sequence). Trimming removed 3 bases from V and 0 bases from J, with 12 bases in between.

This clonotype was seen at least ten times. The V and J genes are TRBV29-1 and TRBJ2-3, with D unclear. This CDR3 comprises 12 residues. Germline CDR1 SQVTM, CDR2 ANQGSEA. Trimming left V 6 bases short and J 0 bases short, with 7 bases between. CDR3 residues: CSVGQSTDTQYF. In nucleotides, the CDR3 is TGCAGCGTAGGGCAGAGCACAGATACGCAGTATTTT.

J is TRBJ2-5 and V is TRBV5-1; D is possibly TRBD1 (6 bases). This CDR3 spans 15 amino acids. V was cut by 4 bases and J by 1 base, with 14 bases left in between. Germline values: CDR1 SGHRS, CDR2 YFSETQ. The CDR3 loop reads CASSQGGQSQETQYF. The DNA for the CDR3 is TGCGCCAGCAGCCAGGGTGGACAGTCCCAAGAGACCCAGTACTTC.

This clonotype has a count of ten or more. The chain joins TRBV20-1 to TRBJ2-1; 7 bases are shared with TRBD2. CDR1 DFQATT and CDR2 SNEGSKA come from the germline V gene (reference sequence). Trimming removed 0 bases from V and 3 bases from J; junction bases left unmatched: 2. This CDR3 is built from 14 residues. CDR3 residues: CSARDGTNYNEQFF. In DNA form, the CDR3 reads TGCAGTGCTAGAGACGGGACTAACTACAATGAGCAGTTCTTC.

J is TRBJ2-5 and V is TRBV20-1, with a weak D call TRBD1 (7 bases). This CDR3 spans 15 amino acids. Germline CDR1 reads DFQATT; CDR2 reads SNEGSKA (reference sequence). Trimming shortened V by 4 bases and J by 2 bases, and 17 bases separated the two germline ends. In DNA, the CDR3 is TGCAGTGCTACAAGACAGGGAGGTGGGCAAGAGACCCAGTACTTC. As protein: CSATRQGGGQETQYF.

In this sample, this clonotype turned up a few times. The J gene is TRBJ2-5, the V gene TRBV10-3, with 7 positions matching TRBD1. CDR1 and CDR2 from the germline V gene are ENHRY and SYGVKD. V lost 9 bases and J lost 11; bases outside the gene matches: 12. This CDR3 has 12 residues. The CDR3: CAISGQNNEQYF. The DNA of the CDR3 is TGTGCCATATCGGGACAGAACAATGAGCAGTACTTC.

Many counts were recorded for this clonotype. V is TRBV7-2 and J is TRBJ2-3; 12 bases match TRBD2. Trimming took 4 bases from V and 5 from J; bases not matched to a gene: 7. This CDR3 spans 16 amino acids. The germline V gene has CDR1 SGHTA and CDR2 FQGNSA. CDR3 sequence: CASSWGLAGHRDTQYF. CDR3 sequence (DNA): TGTGCCAGCAGCTGGGGACTAGCGGGCCACCGAGATACGCAGTATTTT. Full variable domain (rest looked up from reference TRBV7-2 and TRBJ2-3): GAGVSQSPSNKVTEKGKDVELRCDPISGHTALYWYRQSLGQGLEFLIYFQGNSAPDKSGLPSDRFSAERTGGSVSTLTIQRTQQEDSAVYLCASSWGLAGHRDTQYFGPGTRLTVL.

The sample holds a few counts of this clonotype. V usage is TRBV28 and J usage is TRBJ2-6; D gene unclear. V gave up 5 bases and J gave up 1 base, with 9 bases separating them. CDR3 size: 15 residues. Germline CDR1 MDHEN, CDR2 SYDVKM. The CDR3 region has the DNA TGTGCCAGCAGTGCGAAGGCGTCTGGGGCCAACGTCCTGACTTTC. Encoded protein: CASSAKASGANVLTF.

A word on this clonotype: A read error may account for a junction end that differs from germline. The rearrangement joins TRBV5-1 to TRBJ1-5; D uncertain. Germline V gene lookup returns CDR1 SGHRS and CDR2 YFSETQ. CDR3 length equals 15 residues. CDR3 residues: CAGSREAGPNQPQHF. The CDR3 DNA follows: TGCGCCGGCAGTAGAGAGGCCGGTCCGAATCAGCCCCAGCATTTT.